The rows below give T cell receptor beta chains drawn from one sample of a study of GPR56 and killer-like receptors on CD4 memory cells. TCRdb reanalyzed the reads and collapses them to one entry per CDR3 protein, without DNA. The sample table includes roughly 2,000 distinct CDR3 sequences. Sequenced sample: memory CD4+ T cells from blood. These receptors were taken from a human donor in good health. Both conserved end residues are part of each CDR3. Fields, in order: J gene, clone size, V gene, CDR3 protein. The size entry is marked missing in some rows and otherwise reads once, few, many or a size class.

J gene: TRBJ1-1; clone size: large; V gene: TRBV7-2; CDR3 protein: CASSPRTGVTEAFF
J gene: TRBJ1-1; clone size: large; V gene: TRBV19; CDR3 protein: CASSIVEGARSAEAFF
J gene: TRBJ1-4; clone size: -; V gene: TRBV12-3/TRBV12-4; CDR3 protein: CASSFGSNEKLFF
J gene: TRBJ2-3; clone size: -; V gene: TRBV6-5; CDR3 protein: CASTPTSGGARDTQYF
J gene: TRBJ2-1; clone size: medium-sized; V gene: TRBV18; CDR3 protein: CASSPDQSSYNEQFF
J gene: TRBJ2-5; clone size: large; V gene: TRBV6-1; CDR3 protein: CASRGDMGVQYF
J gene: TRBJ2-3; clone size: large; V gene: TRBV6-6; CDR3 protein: CASSYSPRAPADTQYF
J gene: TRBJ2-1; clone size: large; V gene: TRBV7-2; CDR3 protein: CASSLGNEQFF
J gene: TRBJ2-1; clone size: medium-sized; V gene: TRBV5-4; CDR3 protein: CASSPANNEQFF
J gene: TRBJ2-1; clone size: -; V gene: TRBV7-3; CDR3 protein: CASSVQTGTGANEQFF
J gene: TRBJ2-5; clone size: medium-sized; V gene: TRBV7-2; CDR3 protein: CASSLRLAPQETQYF
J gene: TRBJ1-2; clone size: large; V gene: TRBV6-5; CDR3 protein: CASSYLRGQAGYTF
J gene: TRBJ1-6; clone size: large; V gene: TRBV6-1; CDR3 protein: CASSELGGHNSPLHF
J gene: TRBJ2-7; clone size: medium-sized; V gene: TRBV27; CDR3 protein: CASSQLGGGGEQYF
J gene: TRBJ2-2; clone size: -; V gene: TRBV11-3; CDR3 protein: CASSLDFTRELFF
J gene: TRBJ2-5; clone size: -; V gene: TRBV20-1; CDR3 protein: CSALAGGGETQYF
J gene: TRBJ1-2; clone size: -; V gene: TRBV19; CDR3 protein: CASSELQGTSAHGYTF
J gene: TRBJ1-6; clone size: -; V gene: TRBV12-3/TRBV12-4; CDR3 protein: CASSWTVYNSPLHF
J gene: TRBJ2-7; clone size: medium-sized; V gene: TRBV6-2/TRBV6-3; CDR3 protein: CASSYSGFYEQYF
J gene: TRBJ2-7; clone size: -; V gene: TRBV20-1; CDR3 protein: CSAARSGGAPYEQYF
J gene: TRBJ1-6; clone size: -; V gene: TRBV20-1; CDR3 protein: CSARGLNNSPLHF
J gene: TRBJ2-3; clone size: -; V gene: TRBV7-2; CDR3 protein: CASSLTSGGADTQYF
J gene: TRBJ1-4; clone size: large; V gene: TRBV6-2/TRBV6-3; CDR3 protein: CASSYSTGGAEKLFF
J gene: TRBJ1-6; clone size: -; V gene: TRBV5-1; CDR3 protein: CASSWGDRENSPLHF
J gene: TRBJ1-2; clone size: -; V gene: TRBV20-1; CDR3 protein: CSARERTVSANYGYTF
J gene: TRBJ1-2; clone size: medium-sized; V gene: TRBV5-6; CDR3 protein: CASSLGTYGYTF
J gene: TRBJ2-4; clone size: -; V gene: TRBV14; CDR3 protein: CASSQDLGQNIQYF
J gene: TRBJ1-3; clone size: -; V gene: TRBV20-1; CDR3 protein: CSATGTGASSSGNTIYF
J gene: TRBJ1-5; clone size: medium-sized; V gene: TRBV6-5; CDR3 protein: CASSYSKNQPQHF
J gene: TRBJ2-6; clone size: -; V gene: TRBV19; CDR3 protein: CASSPRTGISGANVLTF
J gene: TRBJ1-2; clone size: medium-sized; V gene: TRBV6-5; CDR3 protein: CASSSYGPYGYTF
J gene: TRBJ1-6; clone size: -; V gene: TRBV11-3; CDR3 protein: CASSLEGGNSPLHF
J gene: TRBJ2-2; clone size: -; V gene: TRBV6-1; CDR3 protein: CASSPLAGLVAGGQTGELFF
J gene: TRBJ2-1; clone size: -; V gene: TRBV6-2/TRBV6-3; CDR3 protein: CASSQPRLIEQFF
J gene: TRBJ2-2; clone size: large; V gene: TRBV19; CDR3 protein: CATWDLDNTGELFF
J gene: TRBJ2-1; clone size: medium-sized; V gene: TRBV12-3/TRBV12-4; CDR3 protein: CASSARTSGGAKSEQFF
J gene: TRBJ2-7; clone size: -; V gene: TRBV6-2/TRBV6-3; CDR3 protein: CASSYGLGGLAGARYEQYF
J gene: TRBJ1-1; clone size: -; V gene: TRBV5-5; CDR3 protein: CASSLMGARDTEAFF
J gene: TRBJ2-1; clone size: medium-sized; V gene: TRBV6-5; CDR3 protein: CASRERGAYNEQFF
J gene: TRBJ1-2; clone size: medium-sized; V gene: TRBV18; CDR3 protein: CASSSRPNANYGYTF
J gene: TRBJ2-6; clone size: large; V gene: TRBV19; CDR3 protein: CASSIPRDFSGANVLTF
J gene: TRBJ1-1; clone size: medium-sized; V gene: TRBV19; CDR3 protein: CASSKQGKSTEAFF
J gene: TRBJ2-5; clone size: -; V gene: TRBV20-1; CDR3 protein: CSARDSLAGDQETQYF
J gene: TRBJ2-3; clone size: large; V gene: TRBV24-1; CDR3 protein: CATSDLKASGDTQYF
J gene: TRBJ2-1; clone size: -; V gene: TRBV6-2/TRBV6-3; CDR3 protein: CASSYSGRGVEQFF
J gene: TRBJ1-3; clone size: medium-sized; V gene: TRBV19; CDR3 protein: CASRDRSSGNTIYF
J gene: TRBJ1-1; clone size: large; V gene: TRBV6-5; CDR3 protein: CASSMDRVNTEAFF
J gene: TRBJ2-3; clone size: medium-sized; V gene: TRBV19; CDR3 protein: CASSTTDTQYF
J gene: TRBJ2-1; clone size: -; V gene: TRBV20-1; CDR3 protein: CSARDMRGLNNEQFF
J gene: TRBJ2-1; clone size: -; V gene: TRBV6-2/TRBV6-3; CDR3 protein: CASSQPGTSGVRSYNEQFF
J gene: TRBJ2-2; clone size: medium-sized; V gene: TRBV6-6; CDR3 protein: CASSLQGNTGELFF
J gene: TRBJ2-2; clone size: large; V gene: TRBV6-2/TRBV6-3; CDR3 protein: CASSPIKGLRDTGELFF